The sequence of this T cell receptor (beta chain) was determined in a study of CD8 T cell repertoires and HIV-1 epitope variants. Study as a whole: Twenty-five autologous and known Gag and Nef epitope variant peptides each stimulated T cells separately. Tested: three Gag epitope families, Nef HW9 and YT9.

The V and J ends lost 4 bases and 5 bases, in that order; junction bases with no gene match: 5. The CDR3 totals 13 residues. CDR1 and CDR2 (germline): MDHEN, SYDVKM. Repertoires were generated with immunoSEQ multiplex PCR, while TCRdb's copy carries only in-frame clones and drops some. Among almost 4,500 clones, about two thirds were seen once, and the ten largest hold 35% to 45%. Turning to this clone: Its antigen is currently unknown.

Material: cultured CD8+ T cells derived from PBMCs. This sequence was found in a male donor with HIV. J is TRBJ2-7 and V is TRBV28; TRBD1 agrees at 7 bases. CDR3 sequence reads: CASSSDRADEQYF. In nucleotides, the CDR3 is TGTGCCAGCAGTTCAGACAGGGCAGACGAGCAGTACTTC.